The 18 T cell receptor beta chains below were found in one sample sequenced in a study of blood T cell repertoires in COVID-19. Assay: immunoSEQ multiplex PCR; the TCRdb copy retains only in-frame clones and omits some. This table has 85,000 to 100,000 clones, around 88% appearing once. The sequencing input was peripheral blood. Every receptor here comes from a woman between 55 and 75 years old with COVID-19, enrolled during active disease.

This rearrangement joins TRBV7-2 to TRBJ1-6; D is possibly TRBD1 (5 bases). The CDR3 contains 14 residues. The V gene's germline CDR1 is SGHTA and CDR2 FQGNSA. Trimming pared 1 base from V and 9 bases from J, leaving 10 bases between. The CDR3 DNA is TGTGCCAGCAGCTTAGACAGGAATGGTTCACCCCTCCACTTT. This encodes CASSLDRNGSPLHF.

The chain links TRBV18 to TRBJ2-7, with TRBD1 matching 7 bases. The J segment lost 2 bases and the V segment lost 3 bases, leaving 4 bases of the junction unmatched. Germline CDR1 is KGHSH and CDR2 is LQKENI. The CDR3 consists of 14 residues. The CDR3 loop reads CASSPRTGTYEQYF. In DNA, the CDR3 is TGTGCCAGCTCACCTAGGACAGGAACCTACGAGCAGTACTTC.

This clone was found a few times. V is TRBV28 and J is TRBJ2-2, with D possibly matching TRBD2 (5 bases). Germline V CDR1 and CDR2: MDHEN, SYDVKM. The V gene lost 5 bases and the J gene lost 4 bases, with 14 bases spanning the gap. This CDR3 has 15 amino acids. Here the CDR3 DNA reads TGTGCCAGCAGTCTCCCCCTCGCGGGCACCGGGGAGCTGTTTTTT. Translated, it gives CASSLPLAGTGELFF. Looking up the rest from reference TRBV28 and TRBJ2-2 gives the full variable domain: DVKVTQSSRYLVKRTGEKVFLECVQDMDHENMFWYRQDPGLGLRLIYFSYDVKMKEKGDIPEGYSVSREKKERFSLILESASTNQTSMYLCASSLPLAGTGELFFGEGSRLTVL.

This chain uses TRBV18 with TRBJ1-5; possibly TRBD1 for D (5 bases). Germline values: CDR1 KGHSH, CDR2 LQKENI. Trimming removed 5 bases at V and 5 bases at J, with 10 bases between. This CDR3 has 13 residues. CDR3 residues: CASSNTRDQPQHF. CDR3 coding DNA: TGTGCCAGCTCAAACACCAGGGATCAGCCCCAGCATTTT. The variable domain in full, with the rest retrieved from reference TRBV18 and TRBJ1-5, is NAGVMQNPRHLVRRRGQEARLRCSPMKGHSHVYWYRQLPEEGLKFMVYLQKENIIDESGMPKERFSAEFPKEGPSILRIQQVVRGDSAAYFCASSNTRDQPQHFGDGTRLSIL.

V gene TRBV10-3 combines with J gene TRBJ1-6, with TRBD1 identical over 8 bases. Trimming removed 6 bases from V and 8 bases from J; junction bases left unmatched: 3. The CDR3 spans 13 residues. Germline V gene lookup returns CDR1 ENHRY and CDR2 SYGVKD. The CDR3 sequence: CAIRDRVDSPLHF. As DNA, the CDR3 is TGTGCCATCAGGGACAGGGTTGATTCACCCCTCCACTTT.

This rearrangement joins TRBV6-2 or TRBV6-3 to TRBJ1-1; TRBD1 aligns across 7 bases. The germline CDR1 and CDR2 sequences are MNHEY and SVGEGT. The V and J ends lost 4 bases and 6 bases, in that order; junction bases with no gene match: 11. The CDR3 totals 15 residues. CDR3 amino acids: CASSSHLGGVAEAFF. The CDR3 DNA reads as TGTGCCAGCAGTTCTCACCTAGGGGGCGTCGCTGAAGCTTTCTTT.

This clone occurred once. The J gene is TRBJ2-3, the V gene TRBV29-1; 9 bases are a match to TRBD1. Germline V lookup: CDR1 SQVTM, CDR2 ANQGSEA. The V and J ends lost 8 bases and 3 bases, in that order; junction bases with no gene match: 9. CDR3 size: 14 residues. The CDR3 DNA sequence: TGCAGCACTAGGACAGGGGCCCATACAGATACGCAGTATTTT. It codes for CSTRTGAHTDTQYF.

This chain uses TRBV5-5 with TRBJ1-6; 11 bases fit TRBD1. The junction had 3 bases not matched to a gene; V was cut back by 3 bases and J by 7 bases. Germline CDR1 SGHKS, CDR2 YYEKEE (reference sequence). The CDR3 covers 15 residues. The CDR3 protein is CASSSGTGGNSPLHF. CDR3 DNA sequence: TGTGCCAGCAGCTCAGGGACAGGGGGGAATTCACCCCTCCACTTT.

The rearrangement links TRBV30 to TRBJ1-3; 7 bases match TRBD1. Germline lookup yields CDR1 GTSNPN and CDR2 SVGIG (reference sequence). The CDR3 loop spans 15 amino acids. After removal of 8 bases from V and 0 bases from J, the junction contained 10 bases not matched to a gene. The DNA for the CDR3 is TGTGCCGGAGACAGGGTTCCCCGCTCTGGAAACACCATATATTTT. This sequence encodes CAGDRVPRSGNTIYF.

The rearrangement uses TRBV18 and TRBJ1-2; TRBD1 is a possible D gene (5 bases). The CDR3 covers 14 residues. Germline loops: CDR1 KGHSH, CDR2 LQKENI. V was cut by 2 bases and J by 4 bases, with 11 bases left in between. CDR3 region: CASSPGQGRYGYTF. CDR3 sequence (DNA): TGTGCCAGCTCACCAGGGCAGGGCCGCTATGGCTACACCTTC.

The V and J genes are TRBV12-3 or TRBV12-4 and TRBJ2-7; D unclear. The CDR3 runs 13 residues. V shed 2 bases and J shed 7 bases, with 12 bases lying between them. CDR3 sequence (DNA): TGTGCCAGCAGTTTACGGCCAGGCGATGAGCAGTACTTC. Its protein is CASSLRPGDEQYF.

This chain connects TRBV7-2 to TRBJ1-2, with D perhaps TRBD1 (6 bases). The CDR3 sequence is 14 residues long. Looked up from germline, CDR1 is SGHTA and CDR2 is FQGNSA. V lost 5 bases and J lost 5, with 15 bases in between. The CDR3: CASSPRQESYGYTF. In DNA, the CDR3 is TGTGCCAGCAGCCCCCGACAGGAAAGTTATGGCTACACCTTC.

The genes are TRBV7-6 and TRBJ1-1; the D is unclear. The V end lost 5 bases, the J end lost 0 bases, and 13 bases lay between the germline ends. Per the germline V gene, CDR1 is SGHVS and CDR2 is FNYEAQ. The CDR3 is 15 amino acids. The DNA of the CDR3 is TGTGCCAGCAGCCAGCAGCGAGGGTTGAACACTGAAGCTTTCTTT. Translating it yields CASSQQRGLNTEAFF.

V and J are TRBV28 and TRBJ1-5, with 10 bases that match TRBD1. V lost 7 bases to trimming and J lost 3 bases; unmatched junction nucleotides: 9. This CDR3 region has 16 residues. The germline CDR1 and CDR2 sequences are MDHEN and SYDVKM. This chain's CDR3 is CASTPGQGRDNQPQHF. Here the CDR3 DNA reads TGTGCCAGCACACCGGGACAGGGGCGAGACAATCAGCCCCAGCATTTT.

The V and J genes are TRBV3-1 (or the pseudogene TRBV3-2) and TRBJ2-1; D ambiguous. Germline V gene data show CDR1 as LGHDT and CDR2 as YNNKEL (reference sequence). V was pared by 1 base and J by 1 base, with 8 bases between. This CDR3 has 15 amino acids. The CDR3 spells CASSQAVLSYNEQFF. The CDR3 DNA reads TGTGCCAGCAGCCAAGCGGTACTTTCCTACAATGAGCAGTTCTTC.

This chain connects TRBV6-5 to TRBJ2-1, with TRBD2 matching over 12 bases. Germline values: CDR1 MNHEY, CDR2 SVGAGI. The CDR3 loop spans 14 amino acids. V shed 5 bases and J 10 bases; nucleotides not matched to a gene: 6. The CDR3 region has the DNA TGTGCCAGCAGTACCGGACTAGCGGGGCGGGAGCAGTTCTTC. This sequence encodes CASSTGLAGREQFF.

J is TRBJ2-2 and V is TRBV7-2; weak D call: TRBD1 (6 bases). The CDR3 contains 15 residues. Per the germline V gene, CDR1 is SGHTA and CDR2 is FQGNSA. Trimming took 1 base from V and 2 from J, leaving 8 bases between them. In DNA, the CDR3 is TGTGCCAGCAGCTTAGGAGGGGGTAACACCGGGGAGCTGTTTTTT. Its translation: CASSLGGGNTGELFF.

J is TRBJ1-1 and V is TRBV20-1; TRBD1 matches 8 bases. From germline, CDR1 is DFQATT and CDR2 SNEGSKA (reference sequence). CDR3 length equals 11 residues. Trimming removed 6 bases from V and 12 bases from J; junction bases left unmatched: 9. The CDR3 DNA sequence: TGCAGTGCCAGGGACAGGAGCAAAACTTTCTTT. Its translation: CSARDRSKTFF.